The T cell receptor beta chain described here comes from a study of blood T cell repertoires in COVID-19. Study-level information: Whether acute or convalescent, the COVID-19 samples came from the United States, Italy and Spain. PBMCs, B-cell-depleted T cells, or T cells were the source of the cDNA or gDNA that made up the material.

Trimming removed 6 bases from V and 3 bases from J, with 12 bases in between. Germline CDR1 MGHDK, CDR2 SYGVNS. The CDR3 is 13 amino acids. Original data processing: The authors estimated nucleated cell counts from reference gene primer amplification. The table came from immunoSEQ multiplex PCR; TCRdb's copy has only in-frame clones and leaves some out. V, J and clone size are taken as reported in that table, and D and trimming were inferred from the DNA itself. This sample carries more than 200,000 clones, over 80% of them seen once, and the ten largest clones take roughly 27%. The source material was peripheral blood. This TCR derives from a man aged 35 to 55 with acute or convalescent COVID-19. This chain uses TRBV25-1 with TRBJ2-7, with D tentatively TRBD1 (5 bases). DNA for the CDR3: TGTGCCAGCAGCGCAGGGCGGTTCTACGAGCAGTACTTC. It is translated as CASSAGRFYEQYF.